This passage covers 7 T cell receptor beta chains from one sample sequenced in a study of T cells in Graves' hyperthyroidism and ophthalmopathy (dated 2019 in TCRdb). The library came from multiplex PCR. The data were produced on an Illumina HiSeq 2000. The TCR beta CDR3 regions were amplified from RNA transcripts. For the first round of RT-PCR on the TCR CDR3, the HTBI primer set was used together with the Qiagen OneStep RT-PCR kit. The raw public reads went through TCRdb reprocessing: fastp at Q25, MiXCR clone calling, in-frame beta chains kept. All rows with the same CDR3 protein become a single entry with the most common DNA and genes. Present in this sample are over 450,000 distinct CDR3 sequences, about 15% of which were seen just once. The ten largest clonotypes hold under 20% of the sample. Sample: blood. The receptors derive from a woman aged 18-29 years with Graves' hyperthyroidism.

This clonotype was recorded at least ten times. The CDR3 region is CASSSSHPDEQFF. The CDR3 DNA reads as TGCGCCAGCAGCTCGTCGCACCCGGATGAGCAGTTCTTC. The V gene is TRBV5-1, the J gene TRBJ2-1; D is uncertain. The CDR3 totals 13 residues. Trimming stripped 3 bases from V and 8 bases from J, with 12 bases between. Germline V gene sequence: CDR1 SGHRS, CDR2 YFSETQ.

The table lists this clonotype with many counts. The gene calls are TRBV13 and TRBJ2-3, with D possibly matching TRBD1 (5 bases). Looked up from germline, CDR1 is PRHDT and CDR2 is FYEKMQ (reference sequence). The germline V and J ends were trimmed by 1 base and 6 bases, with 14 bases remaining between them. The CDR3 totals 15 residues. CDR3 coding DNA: TGTGCCAGCAGCTTAGAGGGTAGGGGTCGGGATACGCAGTATTTT. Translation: CASSLEGRGRDTQYF.

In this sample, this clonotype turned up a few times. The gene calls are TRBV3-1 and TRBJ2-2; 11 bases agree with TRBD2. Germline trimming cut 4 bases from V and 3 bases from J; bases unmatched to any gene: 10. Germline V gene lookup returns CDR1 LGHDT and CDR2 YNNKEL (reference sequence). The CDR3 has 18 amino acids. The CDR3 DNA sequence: TGTGCCAGCAGCCCTCCGACAATAGCGGGAGGGTACACCGGGGAGCTGTTTTTT. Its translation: CASSPPTIAGGYTGELFF. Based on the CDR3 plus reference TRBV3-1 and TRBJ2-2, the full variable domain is DTAVSQTPKYLVTQMGNDKSIKCEQNLGHDTMYWYKQDSKKFLKIMFSYNNKELIINETVPNRFSPKSPDKAHLNLHINSLELGDSAVYFCASSPPTIAGGYTGELFFGEGSRLTVL.

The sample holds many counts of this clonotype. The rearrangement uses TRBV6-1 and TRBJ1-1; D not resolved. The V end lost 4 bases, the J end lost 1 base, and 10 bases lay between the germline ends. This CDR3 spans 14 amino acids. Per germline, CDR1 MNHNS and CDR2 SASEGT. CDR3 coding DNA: TGTGCCAGCAGTGTCAATATTGGGAACACTGAAGCTTTCTTT. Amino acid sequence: CASSVNIGNTEAFF.

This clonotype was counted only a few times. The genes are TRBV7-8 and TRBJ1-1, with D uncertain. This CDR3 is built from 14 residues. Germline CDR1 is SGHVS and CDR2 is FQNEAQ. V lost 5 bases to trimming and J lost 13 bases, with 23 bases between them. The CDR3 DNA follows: TGTGCCAGCAGCCCCTCCCCCGGAATTGGGAAAGGTTTCTTT. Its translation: CASSPSPGIGKGFF.

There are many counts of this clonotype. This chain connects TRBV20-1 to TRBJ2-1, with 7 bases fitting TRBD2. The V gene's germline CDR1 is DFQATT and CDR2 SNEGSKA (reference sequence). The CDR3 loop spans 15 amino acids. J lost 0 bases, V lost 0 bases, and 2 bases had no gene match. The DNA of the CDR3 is TGCAGTGCTAGAGATGGCGGGAGCTCCTACAATGAGCAGTTCTTC. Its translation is CSARDGGSSYNEQFF.

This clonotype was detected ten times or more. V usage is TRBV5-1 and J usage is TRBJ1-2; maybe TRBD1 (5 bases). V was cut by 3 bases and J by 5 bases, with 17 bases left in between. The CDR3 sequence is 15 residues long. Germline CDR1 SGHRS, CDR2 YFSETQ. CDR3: CASSSSGNERYGYTF. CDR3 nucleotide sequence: TGCGCCAGCAGCTCCTCAGGGAATGAGCGGTATGGCTACACCTTC.